Listed below are T cell receptor beta chains from one sample, sequenced in a study of blood T cells in healthy people across ages. In TCRdb, the 5' RACE reads were re-called with MiXCR into one record per CDR3 protein. The sample shows 1.4 million to 1.5 million distinct CDR3 sequences, roughly 45% of them seen only once. Sequenced input: blood. These receptor sequences come from a woman under 30 in good health. CDR3s leave out the opening cysteine and the closing phenylalanine or tryptophan. The order of the fields is V gene, J gene, D gene, CDR3 protein. D genes are given only for firm matches.

V: TRBV29-1
J: TRBJ1-1
D: NA
CDR3: SVVKRLGADTEAF

V: TRBV5-1
J: TRBJ1-6
D: NA
CDR3: ASSPRQGTNSPLH

V: TRBV7-2
J: TRBJ2-7
D: NA
CDR3: ASSLVSRGDSYEQY

V: TRBV28
J: TRBJ2-3
D: NA
CDR3: ASQIGASGTDTQY

V: TRBV7-3
J: TRBJ1-1
D: NA
CDR3: ASSSSGTTEAF

V: TRBV27
J: TRBJ2-4
D: NA
CDR3: ASSFGRGFSKNIQY

V: TRBV7-9
J: TRBJ2-3
D: NA
CDR3: ASSLGYGEDAQY

V: TRBV4-1
J: TRBJ1-1
D: NA
CDR3: ANSLRTADMNTEAF

V: TRBV28
J: TRBJ2-5
D: NA
CDR3: ASRRGRERQETQY

V: TRBV9
J: TRBJ2-5
D: TRBD2
CDR3: ASSGRVAGGQETQY

V: TRBV3-1
J: TRBJ2-1
D: TRBD2
CDR3: ASSPSLGRAGFKEQF

V: TRBV6-5
J: TRBJ1-2
D: NA
CDR3: ASSYDLNNYGYT

V: TRBV12-3/TRBV12-4
J: TRBJ2-5
D: NA
CDR3: ASRRESRTQY

V: TRBV9
J: TRBJ2-6
D: NA
CDR3: ASSVVGNSGANVLT

V: TRBV10-3
J: TRBJ1-5
D: NA
CDR3: AISESGQGGQPQH

V: TRBV3-1
J: TRBJ2-5
D: NA
CDR3: ASSQERWRSETQY

V: TRBV21-1
J: TRBJ2-5
D: NA
CDR3: ASSKPGQGLETQY

V: TRBV9
J: TRBJ2-1
D: NA
CDR3: ASSVARGPYNEQF

V: TRBV12-5
J: NA
D: TRBD1
CDR3: ASGGRGPDSYNEQY

V: TRBV2
J: TRBJ2-1
D: TRBD2
CDR3: ASSVAGTIYNEQF

V: TRBV6-2/TRBV6-3
J: TRBJ2-4
D: NA
CDR3: ASSYSGDRFSGIQY

V: TRBV6-1
J: TRBJ2-1
D: NA
CDR3: ASTPRERTSSYNEQF

V: TRBV19
J: TRBJ2-1
D: TRBD2
CDR3: ASGREAGGYNEQF

V: TRBV9
J: TRBJ2-3
D: NA
CDR3: ASSEALHTQY

V: TRBV4-1
J: TRBJ1-2
D: NA
CDR3: ASSTQGGENYGYT

V: TRBV29-1
J: TRBJ1-2
D: NA
CDR3: SVEPKKVSEEYGYT

V: TRBV15
J: TRBJ1-1
D: TRBD1
CDR3: ATSSQRTGVEAF

V: TRBV6-2/TRBV6-3
J: TRBJ2-3
D: NA
CDR3: ASSYGGGPLDTQY

V: TRBV12-3/TRBV12-4
J: NA
D: TRBD2
CDR3: ASSLKSWGRAGIKVHEQY

V: TRBV12-3/TRBV12-4
J: TRBJ2-5
D: TRBD2
CDR3: ASRPTSGSGTQY

V: TRBV28
J: TRBJ2-5
D: NA
CDR3: TSSLLRGPGETQY

V: TRBV28
J: TRBJ2-3
D: TRBD1
CDR3: ASSLYRGRGDTQY

V: TRBV5-1
J: TRBJ2-2
D: NA
CDR3: ASSQNGPGELF

V: TRBV4-1
J: TRBJ2-5
D: TRBD2
CDR3: ASSQEGQGRGLAGGTHQETQY

V: TRBV20-1
J: TRBJ1-3
D: NA
CDR3: SARLAGNTIY

V: TRBV20-1
J: TRBJ1-2
D: NA
CDR3: SASLLLSANYGYT

V: TRBV3-1
J: TRBJ2-3
D: TRBD2
CDR3: ASSQDASGGVQY

V: TRBV2
J: NA
D: NA
CDR3: ASRLGEVSYNEQY

V: TRBV20-1
J: TRBJ2-7
D: NA
CDR3: SASEGAKDEQY

V: TRBV7-2
J: TRBJ1-2
D: TRBD1
CDR3: ASRFPGQGFGYT

V: TRBV5-1
J: TRBJ2-5
D: NA
CDR3: ASSSGARETQY

V: TRBV7-9
J: TRBJ2-3
D: NA
CDR3: ASSLAGAATDTQY

V: TRBV10-1
J: TRBJ2-7
D: TRBD1
CDR3: ASSESVRPGGEQY

V: TRBV5-1
J: TRBJ2-5
D: NA
CDR3: ASSSHRWGTGQY

V: TRBV20-1
J: TRBJ2-7
D: NA
CDR3: SARDLGRSSYEQY

V: TRBV12-3/TRBV12-4
J: TRBJ2-7
D: NA
CDR3: ASRVGSYEQY

V: TRBV3-1
J: TRBJ2-1
D: TRBD2
CDR3: ASSQASGGPNNEQF

V: TRBV5-1
J: TRBJ2-3
D: NA
CDR3: ASALTRGTDTQY

V: TRBV12-3/TRBV12-4
J: TRBJ2-7
D: TRBD1
CDR3: ASSLGQGSSYEQY

V: TRBV14
J: TRBJ2-1
D: NA
CDR3: ASSQGEALQF

V: TRBV3-1
J: TRBJ1-2
D: TRBD1
CDR3: ASIGQGALGSPGYT

V: TRBV28
J: TRBJ2-1
D: NA
CDR3: ASSHYRPGEGAVFNEQF

V: TRBV7-2
J: TRBJ1-1
D: NA
CDR3: ASSFQRDTEAF